Sequencing of this T cell receptor (beta chain) was carried out in a study of blood T cell repertoires in COVID-19. Some clones are missing from TCRdb's copy, which holds only in-frame ones; the method was immunoSEQ multiplex PCR. This sample has about 120,000 clones; over 75% occur once, and the top ten carry roughly 10%. Sequenced: peripheral blood. The clonotype was recovered from a man aged 80 or over with acute or convalescent COVID-19.

The CDR3 nucleotides read TGTGCCTGGGAGGGGATTCCGGCGGGAAACACCATATATTTT. Its translation: CAWEGIPAGNTIYF. This chain links TRBV30 with TRBJ1-3, with D perhaps TRBD1 (5 bases). Germline CDR1 reads GTSNPN; CDR2 reads SVGIG (reference sequence). The V end lost 5 bases, the J end lost 4 bases, and 15 bases lay between the germline ends. This CDR3 contains 14 residues.